The TCR beta chain under discussion was sequenced for a study of blood T cell repertoires in COVID-19. Study-wide background: COVID-19 samples from acute and convalescent phases originated in the United States, Italy and Spain. T cells, B-cell-depleted T cells, or PBMCs supplied cDNA or gDNA.

Germline CDR1 MGHRA, CDR2 YSYEKL. This CDR3 contains 13 residues. V dropped 5 bases and J dropped 2 bases, with 9 bases sitting between them. Original handling: Amplification with reference gene primers provided the estimates of nucleated cell counts. TCRdb keeps only in-frame clones here, not all; method: immunoSEQ multiplex PCR. V and J calls and clone size are as listed in that table; D and trimming were resolved from the DNA. The data contain 85,000 to 130,000 clones, over 65% of them singletons. This clonotype originated in a man aged 55 to 70 with acute or convalescent COVID-19. The chain carries TRBV4-1 and TRBJ2-5, with D maybe TRBD2 (5 bases). Input material: peripheral blood. CDR3 loop: CASSRTVQETQYF. As DNA, the CDR3 is TGCGCCAGCAGCAGGACTGTTCAAGAGACCCAGTACTTC.